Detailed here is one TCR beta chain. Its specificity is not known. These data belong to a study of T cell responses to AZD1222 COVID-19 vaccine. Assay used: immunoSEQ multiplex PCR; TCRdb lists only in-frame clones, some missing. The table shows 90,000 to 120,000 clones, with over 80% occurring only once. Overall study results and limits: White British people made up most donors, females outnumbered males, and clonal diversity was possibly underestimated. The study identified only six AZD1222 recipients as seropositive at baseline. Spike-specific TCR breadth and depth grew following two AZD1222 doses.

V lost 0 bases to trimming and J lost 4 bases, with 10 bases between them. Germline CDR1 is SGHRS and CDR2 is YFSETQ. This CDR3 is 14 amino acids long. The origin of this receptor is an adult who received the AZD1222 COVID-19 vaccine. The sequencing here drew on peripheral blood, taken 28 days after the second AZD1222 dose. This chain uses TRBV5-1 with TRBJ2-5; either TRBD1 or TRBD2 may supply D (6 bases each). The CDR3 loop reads CASSLGGARETQYF. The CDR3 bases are TGCGCCAGCAGCTTGGGGGGGGCGCGAGAGACCCAGTACTTC.